The 30 T cell receptor beta chains given below trace back to one sample, sequenced in a study of blood T cell repertoires in COVID-19. Sequencing was performed with immunoSEQ multiplex PCR; in TCRdb, only in-frame clones are kept and a portion is missing. There are hundreds of thousands of clones in the sample; around 87% occur only once, and approximately 2.2% lies in the top ten. Sequenced input: peripheral blood. Receptors were obtained from a woman aged 25 to 39 who had recovered from COVID-19.

This rearrangement joins TRBV27 to TRBJ2-1, with 7 positions matching TRBD2. CDR1 and CDR2 (germline): MNHEY, SMNVEV (reference sequence). The V gene end was trimmed by 5 bases and the J gene end by 6 bases; junction bases not matched to a gene: 16. This CDR3 spans 17 amino acids. As DNA, the CDR3 is TGTGCCAGCAGTCCCCCCAGTTCTTCGCGGGGGAGCAATGAGCAGTTCTTC. Translating it yields CASSPPSSSRGSNEQFF.

The genes are TRBV27 and TRBJ1-6; TRBD1 matches at 8 bases. Per germline, CDR1 MNHEY and CDR2 SMNVEV (reference sequence). This CDR3 has 12 amino acids. With 5 bases clipped from V and 10 bases from J, the junction kept 1 base outside the gene matches. DNA of the CDR3: TGTGCCAGCAGTGACAGGGGATCACCCCTCCACTTT. Amino acids: CASSDRGSPLHF.

The genes are TRBV24-1 and TRBJ1-1, with a possible D match to TRBD1 (5 bases). The CDR3 is 14 residues long. From germline, CDR1 is KGHDR and CDR2 SFDVKD. Trimming removed 9 bases at V and 1 base at J, with 14 bases between. The CDR3 is CATPFEQANTEAFF. The CDR3 DNA reads TGTGCCACCCCCTTCGAACAGGCGAACACTGAAGCTTTCTTT.

V usage is TRBV10-2 and J usage is TRBJ1-2; D not resolved. CDR1 is WSHSY and CDR2 is SAAADI in the germline V gene. The CDR3 length is 13 residues. V lost 8 bases, J lost 6 bases, and 16 bases lay in between. CDR3 DNA: TGCGCCAGCCAACGGCCGGGAGGGAATGGCTACACCTTC. This encodes CASQRPGGNGYTF.

J is TRBJ1-4 and V is TRBV3-1 (or the pseudogene TRBV3-2); D is perhaps TRBD1 (5 bases). Trimming left V 1 base short and J 8 bases short, with 14 bases between. Germline CDR1 LGHDT, CDR2 YNNKEL (reference sequence). The CDR3 runs 15 residues. The CDR3, as DNA: TGTGCCAGCAGCCAAGTGGCAGGGAGGGTCGAAAAACTGTTTTTT. Its translation: CASSQVAGRVEKLFF.

CDR3 sequence reads: CASSPSYPEAFF. For the CDR3, the DNA is TGCGCCAGCAGCCCGTCCTATCCTGAAGCTTTCTTT. This sequence joins TRBV5-1 and TRBJ1-1; D is uncertain. The CDR3 length is 12 residues. Trimming stripped 4 bases from V and 6 bases from J, with 10 bases between. The germline V gene has CDR1 SGHRS and CDR2 YFSETQ.

The chain has TRBV28 and TRBJ2-7; 8 bases match TRBD1. The V gene end was trimmed by 0 bases and the J gene end by 3 bases; junction bases not matched to a gene: 4. The germline gives CDR1 MDHEN, CDR2 SYDVKM. This CDR3 contains 15 residues. Written as DNA, the CDR3 is TGTGCCAGCAGTTTATGGGACAGGGCTTACTACGAGCAGTACTTC. Protein: CASSLWDRAYYEQYF.

The rearrangement links TRBV24-1 to TRBJ2-3, with D perhaps TRBD2 (6 bases). CDR1 KGHDR and CDR2 SFDVKD come from the germline V gene. The CDR3 has 14 residues. The ends were cut back, 5 bases at V and 3 bases at J, with 11 bases in the middle. CDR3 bases: TGTGCCACCAGTGTTGGCGCGGGGACAGATACGCAGTATTTT. Amino acid sequence: CATSVGAGTDTQYF.

The gene calls are TRBV27 and TRBJ2-7; TRBD1 agrees at 7 bases. This CDR3 is built from 15 residues. V lost 0 bases to trimming and J lost 2 bases; unmatched junction nucleotides: 4. CDR1 is MNHEY and CDR2 is SMNVEV in the germline V gene (reference sequence). Written as DNA, the CDR3 is TGTGCCAGCAGTTTATCTGGGGGACAGACCTACGAGCAGTACTTC. It encodes CASSLSGGQTYEQYF.

CDR3: CASSYLTEAFF. The CDR3 nucleotides read TGTGCCAGCAGCTACCTCACTGAAGCTTTCTTT. The chain is built from TRBV28 and TRBJ1-1; no clear D gene. Trimming left V 6 bases short and J 4 bases short, with 6 bases between. This CDR3 region has 11 residues. Germline-derived CDR1 and CDR2 are MDHEN and SYDVKM.

V and J are TRBV5-4 and TRBJ1-6; no clear D. The germline V and J ends were trimmed by 2 bases and 7 bases, with 7 bases remaining between them. Germline V gene data show CDR1 as SGHNT and CDR2 as YYREEE (reference sequence). This CDR3 spans 13 amino acids. The CDR3 sequence is CASSFTVNSPLHF. CDR3 DNA: TGTGCCAGCAGCTTCACAGTAAATTCACCCCTCCACTTT.

The chain employs TRBV4-1 and TRBJ2-2, with 9 bases matching TRBD1. V lost 0 bases, J lost 7 bases, and 9 bases stayed unmatched. CDR1 and CDR2 (germline): MGHRA, YSYEKL. This CDR3 has 17 residues. The CDR3 region is CASSQEGTGGANGELFF. CDR3 DNA: TGCGCCAGCAGCCAAGAAGGAACAGGGGGCGCGAACGGGGAGCTGTTTTTT.

V usage is TRBV19 and J usage is TRBJ2-7; 7 positions match TRBD2. CDR1 is LNHDA, CDR2 SQIVND, per germline (reference sequence). Trimming took 9 bases from V and 4 from J; bases not matched to a gene: 6. There are 12 residues in the CDR3. The CDR3, as DNA: TGTGCCAGCGGGCCTAGCGGTTACGAGCAGTACTTC. Its translation is CASGPSGYEQYF.

The rearrangement links TRBV5-1 to TRBJ2-7, with TRBD2 as a possible D gene (6 bases). V was cut by 0 bases and J by 7 bases, with 17 bases left in between. Germline CDR1 reads SGHRS; CDR2 reads YFSETQ. This CDR3 region has 15 residues. The CDR3 sequence: CASSLEGLASGEQYF. CDR3 nucleotide sequence: TGCGCCAGCAGCTTGGAGGGACTCGCGTCGGGAGAGCAGTACTTC.

This clone appeared once. The chain carries TRBV4-3 and TRBJ2-2, with TRBD2 matching 7 bases. Trimming removed 0 bases from V and 4 bases from J; junction bases left unmatched: 2. There are 15 residues in the CDR3. The germline gives CDR1 LGHNA, CDR2 YSLEER. The CDR3 bases are TGCGCCAGCAGCCAAGAGGGGGAGGGCACCGGGGAGCTGTTTTTT. This translates into CASSQEGEGTGELFF.

The chain has TRBV5-1 and TRBJ1-5; weak D call: TRBD1 (6 bases). The V gene lost 4 bases and the J gene lost 3 bases, with 8 bases spanning the gap. CDR3 length equals 13 residues. Per the germline V gene, CDR1 is SGHRS and CDR2 is YFSETQ. The CDR3 DNA follows: TGCGCCAGCAGCAGGGACATCAATCAGCCCCAGCATTTT. This codes for CASSRDINQPQHF.

V usage is TRBV6-5 and J usage is TRBJ2-1; the match to TRBD2 covers 7 bases. The germline CDR1 and CDR2 sequences are MNHEY and SVGAGI. Unmatched junction bases numbered 1, after V lost 8 bases and J lost 0 bases. The CDR3 covers 13 residues. The chain's CDR3 is CASGGSSYNEQFF. CDR3 DNA: TGTGCCAGCGGCGGGAGCTCCTACAATGAGCAGTTCTTC.

The V and J genes are TRBV6-5 and TRBJ2-7; a possible D gene is TRBD2 (6 bases). The ends were cut back, 6 bases at V and 12 bases at J, with 21 bases in the middle. The CDR3 spans 13 residues. Germline assignment: CDR1 MNHEY and CDR2 SVGAGI. This chain's CDR3 is CASSSGTQTRRYF. Written as DNA, the CDR3 is TGTGCCAGCAGCTCCGGGACTCAGACCCGTCGGTACTTC.

The rearrangement links TRBV7-8 to TRBJ2-7; 7 positions match TRBD2. J lost 6 bases, V lost 6 bases, and 14 bases had no gene match. Germline V gene lookup returns CDR1 SGHVS and CDR2 FQNEAQ. This CDR3 contains 15 residues. The CDR3 region is CASSPLGGEGFEQYF. The DNA for the CDR3 is TGTGCCAGCAGTCCCCTGGGCGGGGAGGGATTCGAGCAGTACTTC. Full variable domain (outside the CDR3, taken from reference TRBV7-8 and TRBJ2-7): GAGVSQSPRYKVAKRGQDVALRCDPISGHVSLFWYQQALGQGPEFLTYFQNEAQLDKSGLPSDRFFAERPEGSVSTLKIQRTQQEDSAVYLCASSPLGGEGFEQYFGPGTRLTVT.

The chain has TRBV7-9 and TRBJ1-4; tentatively, D is TRBD1 (5 bases). Trimming removed 5 bases at V and 8 bases at J, with 18 bases between. This CDR3 is 15 amino acids long. From germline, CDR1 is SEHNR and CDR2 FQNEAQ (reference sequence). CDR3 bases: TGTGCCAGCAGCAATATGCAGGGACTAGACGAAAAACTGTTTTTT. Its protein is CASSNMQGLDEKLFF.

CDR3 nucleotides: TGCACCAGCAGCCAGAATAATAGCGGGGGGGAGTACAATGAGCAGTTCTTC. Translating gives CTSSQNNSGGEYNEQFF. The chain has TRBV1 and TRBJ2-1; the table's D call TRBD2 went unverified against the DNA. TRBV1 is flagged as a pseudogene. The CDR3 is 17 amino acids.

CDR3 nucleotide sequence: TGCAGCGTTGAGACTAGCGGGACGCGCGAGCAGTACTTC. Its protein product is CSVETSGTREQYF. J is TRBJ2-7 and V is TRBV29-1; TRBD2 matches 11 bases. V shed 3 bases and J 6 bases; nucleotides not matched to a gene: 4. There are 13 residues in the CDR3. Germline values: CDR1 SQVTM, CDR2 ANQGSEA.

The table lists this clone with a count of one. V gene TRBV5-1 combines with J gene TRBJ1-4; possible D gene TRBD1, 6 bases. V was shortened by 0 bases and J by 5 bases, with 8 bases between the two germline ends. The CDR3 runs to 14 residues. Germline V gene lookup returns CDR1 SGHRS and CDR2 YFSETQ. DNA of the CDR3: TGCGCCAGCAGCTTGGCCCAGGGGAATGAAAAACTGTTTTTT. It yields the protein CASSLAQGNEKLFF.

V gene TRBV6-5 combines with J gene TRBJ1-1; 7 positions agree with TRBD1. This CDR3 spans 14 amino acids. V shed 6 bases and J 4 bases; nucleotides not matched to a gene: 8. Germline V gene lookup returns CDR1 MNHEY and CDR2 SVGAGI. The CDR3 region is CASRIRQGSTEAFF. CDR3 in DNA: TGTGCCAGCAGAATAAGACAGGGATCCACTGAAGCTTTCTTT.

This clone was recorded only once. A far larger clone is one base from this, pointing to a likely read error. This sequence joins TRBV6-6 and TRBJ2-3; a weak D match, TRBD2 (5 bases). With 4 bases removed from V and 0 bases from J, the gap between germline ends came to 5 bases. The CDR3 is 13 amino acids. Germline V CDR1 and CDR2: MNHNY, SVGAGI (reference sequence). DNA for the CDR3: TGTGCCAGCAGTTGGACTAGCACAGATACGCAGTATTTT. This translates into CASSWTSTDTQYF.

The V gene is TRBV4-3, the J gene TRBJ2-1; 8 bases match TRBD2. The V segment lost 0 bases and the J segment 7 bases; nucleotides outside the gene matches: 8. This CDR3 has 16 residues. Per germline, CDR1 LGHNA and CDR2 YSLEER. The CDR3, as DNA: TGCGCCAGCAGCCAAGATCGAGCGGGAGCGGGGAATGAGCAGTTCTTC. Translated: CASSQDRAGAGNEQFF.

This clone showed up just once. This chain joins TRBV29-1 and TRBJ2-1; no firm D call. Germline-derived CDR1 and CDR2 are SQVTM and ANQGSEA. This CDR3 contains 11 residues. V was pared by 1 base and J by 10 bases, with 8 bases between. In DNA, the CDR3 is TGCAGCGTTGAAGGTCCCTCCGAGCAGTTCTTC. Protein sequence: CSVEGPSEQFF.

V usage is TRBV28 and J usage is TRBJ1-1; D gene ambiguous. V shed 4 bases and J shed 7 bases, with 7 bases lying between them. CDR3 length: 11 amino acids. The V gene's germline CDR1 is MDHEN and CDR2 SYDVKM. The CDR3 region is CASSSPVEAFF. For the CDR3, the DNA is TGTGCCAGCAGTTCACCAGTTGAAGCTTTCTTT.

This rearrangement joins TRBV5-1 to TRBJ2-5; D perhaps matches TRBD2 (7 bases). CDR1 SGHRS and CDR2 YFSETQ come from the germline V gene. V lost 4 bases and J lost 3, with 13 bases in between. The CDR3 contains 14 residues. The CDR3 region has the DNA TGCGCCAGCAGCCTAGGGGGGGCTGAAGAGACCCAGTACTTC. It translates to CASSLGGAEETQYF.

This clone was counted once. This chain links TRBV15 with TRBJ1-3, with D perhaps TRBD1 (6 bases). Trimming removed 5 bases at V and 0 bases at J, with 11 bases between. Germline CDR1 reads LNHNV; CDR2 reads YYDKDF (reference sequence). This CDR3 region has 15 residues. The CDR3 nucleotides read TGTGCCACCAGCGGTGACAGGAGCTCTGGAAACACCATATATTTT. Translation: CATSGDRSSGNTIYF.